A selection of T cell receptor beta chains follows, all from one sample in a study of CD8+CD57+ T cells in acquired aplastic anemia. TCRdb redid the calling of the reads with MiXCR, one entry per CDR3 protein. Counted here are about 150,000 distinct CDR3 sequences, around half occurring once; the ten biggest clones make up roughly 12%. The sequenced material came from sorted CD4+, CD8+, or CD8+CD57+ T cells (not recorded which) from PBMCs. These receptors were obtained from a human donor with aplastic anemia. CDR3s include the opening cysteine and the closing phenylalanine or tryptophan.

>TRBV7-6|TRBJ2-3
CASSIGSVSSTDTQYF
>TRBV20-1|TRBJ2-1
CSATDSDNNEQFF
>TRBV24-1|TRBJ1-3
CATRVQGGRVSGNTIYF
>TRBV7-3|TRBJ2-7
CASSLMRGIAPPCSYEQYF
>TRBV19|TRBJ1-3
CASSITSGNTIYF
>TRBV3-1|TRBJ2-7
CASSHPGRGTTYEQYF
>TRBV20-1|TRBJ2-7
CSARDPGRSAYEQYF
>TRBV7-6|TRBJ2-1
CASSFGEGQAFF
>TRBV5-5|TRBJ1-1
CASTGTGGTGTEAFF
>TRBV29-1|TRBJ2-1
CSVEPGLAGAYEQSF
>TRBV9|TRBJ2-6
CASSVVGGAGNVLTF
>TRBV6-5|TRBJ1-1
CASSYTQGVEAFF
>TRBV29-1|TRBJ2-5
CSVDVGGQRETQYF
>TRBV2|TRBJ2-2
CASSGLAGTGELFF
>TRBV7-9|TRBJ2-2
CASNRHSGELFF
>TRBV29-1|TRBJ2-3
CSVDGTQADTQYF
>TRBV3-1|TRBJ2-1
CASSQDAWAPTYNEQFF
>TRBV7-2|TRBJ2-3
CASSSQRGDTQYF
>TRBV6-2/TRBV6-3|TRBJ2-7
CASSYGTGVHEQYF
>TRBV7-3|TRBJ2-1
CASSLTGSGRFF
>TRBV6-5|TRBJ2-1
CATGTGGNNEQFF
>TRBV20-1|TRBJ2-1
CSARTSGGPLEQFF
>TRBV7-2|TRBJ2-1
CASSLRGGTILSYNEQFF
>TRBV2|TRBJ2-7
CASRLDGTTYEQYF
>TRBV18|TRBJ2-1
CASSPEDRGSSLYNEQFF
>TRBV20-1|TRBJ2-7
CSAPNPLAGRGEQYF
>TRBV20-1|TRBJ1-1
CSARDLEAQGTEAFF
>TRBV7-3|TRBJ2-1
CASSASGALNEQFF
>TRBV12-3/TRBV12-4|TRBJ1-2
CASSRGVGQNYGYTF
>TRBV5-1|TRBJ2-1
CASTGRARGGQFF
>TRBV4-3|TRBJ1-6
CASSQDRSSYNSPLHF
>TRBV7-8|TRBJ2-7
CASSLDRWGPHEQYF
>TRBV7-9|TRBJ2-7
CASSQGTGYEQYF
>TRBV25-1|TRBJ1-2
CASRTGNRGYTF
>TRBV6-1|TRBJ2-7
CASSRGTGVYEQYF
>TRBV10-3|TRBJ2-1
CAISETSGGKSYNEQFF
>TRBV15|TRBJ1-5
CATSRDYEYSNQPQHF
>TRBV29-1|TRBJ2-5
CSVDTGELETQYF
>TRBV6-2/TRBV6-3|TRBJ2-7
CASSPWGLHYEQYF
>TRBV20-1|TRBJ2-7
CSARDRRRSYEQYF
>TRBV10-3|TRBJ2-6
CAISEWSRDRGSGANVLTF
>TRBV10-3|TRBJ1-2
CAISESRPDGYTF
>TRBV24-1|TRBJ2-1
CATSDSLAGTYNEQFF
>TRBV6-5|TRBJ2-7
CASSSLGLSSYEQYF
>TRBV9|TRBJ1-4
CASSAGGGTNEKLFF
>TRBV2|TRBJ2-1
CASSVASQGIEQFF
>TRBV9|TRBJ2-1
CASSPDGQISDEQFF
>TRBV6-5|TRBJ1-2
CASSYSRGYTF
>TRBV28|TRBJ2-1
CASSPTLTHRGRSNEQFF
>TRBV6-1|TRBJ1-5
CASSPTGVYNQPQHF
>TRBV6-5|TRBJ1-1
CASRQGAGAEAFF
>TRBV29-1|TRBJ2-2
CSVDGGTSGLTGELFF
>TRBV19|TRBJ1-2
CASSMSREPNYGYTF
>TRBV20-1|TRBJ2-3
CSASRAADTQYF
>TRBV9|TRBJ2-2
CASSAQWTSNTGELFF
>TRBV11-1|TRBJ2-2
CASSFPGRGNTGELFF